This T cell receptor (beta chain) derives from a study of response to subunit inactivated influenza vaccine. J gave up 6 bases and V 8 bases, and 14 bases lay outside the gene matches. Germline V gives CDR1 KGHDR, CDR2 SFDVKD. The CDR3 runs to 16 residues. Points on this clonotype: Its antigen remains unidentified.

Study findings and constraints: Authors suggested that a seasonal influenza vaccination recruits few new T cells each time.

MiXCR was run by TCRdb on the RT-PCR reads, yielding one entry per CDR3 protein. In the table there are about 610,000 distinct CDR3 sequences, less than 15% of which are singletons. Material: PBMCs from blood, obtained about 13 days after vaccination. The V and J genes are TRBV24-1 and TRBJ2-2; the match to TRBD1 covers 7 bases. The source is a man aged 45-60 years who received an inactivated influenza vaccine. This chain's CDR3 is CATNSPSTGSAGELFF. The CDR3 DNA sequence: TGTGCCACCAACTCCCCCTCGACAGGGTCGGCCGGGGAGCTGTTTTTT.